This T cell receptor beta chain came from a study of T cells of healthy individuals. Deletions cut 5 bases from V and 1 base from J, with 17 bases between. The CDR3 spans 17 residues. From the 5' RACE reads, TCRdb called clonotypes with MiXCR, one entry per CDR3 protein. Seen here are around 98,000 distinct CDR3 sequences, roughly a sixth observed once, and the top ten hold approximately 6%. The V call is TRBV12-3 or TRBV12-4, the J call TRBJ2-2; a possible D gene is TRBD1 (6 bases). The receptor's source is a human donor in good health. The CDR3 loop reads CASSPYMTGVNTGELFF. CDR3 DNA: TGTGCCAGCAGTCCATATATGACAGGCGTGAACACCGGGGAGCTGTTTTTT.